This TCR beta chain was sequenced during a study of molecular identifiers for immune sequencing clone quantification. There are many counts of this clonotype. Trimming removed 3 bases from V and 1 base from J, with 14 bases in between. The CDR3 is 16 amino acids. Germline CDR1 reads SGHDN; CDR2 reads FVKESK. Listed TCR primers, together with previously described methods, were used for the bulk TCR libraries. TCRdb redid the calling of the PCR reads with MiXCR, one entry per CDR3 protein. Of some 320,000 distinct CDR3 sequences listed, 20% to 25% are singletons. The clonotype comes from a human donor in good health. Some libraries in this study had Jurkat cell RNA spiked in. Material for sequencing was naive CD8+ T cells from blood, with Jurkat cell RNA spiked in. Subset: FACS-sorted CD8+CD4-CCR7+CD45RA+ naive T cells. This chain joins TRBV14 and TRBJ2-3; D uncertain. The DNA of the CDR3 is TGTGCCAGCAGCCAGGGTGAGTCCACCCGCACAGATACGCAGTATTTT. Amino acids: CASSQGESTRTDTQYF.